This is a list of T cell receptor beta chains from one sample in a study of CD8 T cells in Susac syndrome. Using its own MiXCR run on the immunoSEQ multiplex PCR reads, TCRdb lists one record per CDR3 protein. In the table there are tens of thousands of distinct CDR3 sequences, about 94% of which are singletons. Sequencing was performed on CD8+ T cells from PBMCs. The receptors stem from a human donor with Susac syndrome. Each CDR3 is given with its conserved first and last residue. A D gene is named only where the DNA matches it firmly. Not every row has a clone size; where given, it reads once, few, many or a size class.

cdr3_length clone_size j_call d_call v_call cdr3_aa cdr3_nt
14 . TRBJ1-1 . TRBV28 CASSLLPGGTEAFF TGTGCCAGCAGTTTATTACCGGGTGGAACTGAAGCTTTCTTT
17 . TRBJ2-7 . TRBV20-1 CSALTGTSQYESYEQYF TGCAGTGCTTTAACGGGGACATCCCAGTACGAATCCTACGAGCAGTACTTC
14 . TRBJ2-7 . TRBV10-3 CAISVGVGSYEQYF TGTGCCATCAGTGTTGGGGTGGGCTCCTACGAGCAGTACTTC
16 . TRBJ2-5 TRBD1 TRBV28 CASSPPGQGWQETQYF TGTGCCAGCAGCCCCCCGGGACAGGGGTGGCAAGAGACCCAGTACTTC
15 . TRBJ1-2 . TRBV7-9 CASSFGDGLNYGYTF TGTGCCAGCAGCTTCGGAGACGGGCTTAACTATGGCTACACCTTC
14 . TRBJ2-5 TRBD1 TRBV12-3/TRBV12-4 CAVRDRGYKETQYF TGTGCAGTCCGGGACAGGGGCTACAAAGAGACCCAGTACTTC
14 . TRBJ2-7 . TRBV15 CATSADWSSYEQYF TGTGCCACCAGCGCTGACTGGAGCTCCTACGAGCAGTACTTC
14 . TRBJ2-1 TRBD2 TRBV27 CASSFSGTINEQFF TGTGCCAGCAGTTTCTCCGGGACTATCAATGAGCAGTTCTTC
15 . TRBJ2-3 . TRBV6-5 CASSPREQGEDTQYF TGTGCCAGCAGTCCTAGAGAACAGGGAGAAGATACGCAGTATTTT
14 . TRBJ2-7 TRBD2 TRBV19 CASSITGGTYEQYF TGTGCCAGTAGTATAACGGGGGGAACCTACGAGCAGTACTTC
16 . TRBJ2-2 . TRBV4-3 CASSQEGELNPGELFF TGCGCCAGCAGCCAAGAGGGGGAACTCAACCCCGGGGAGCTGTTTTTT
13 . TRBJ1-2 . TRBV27 CASSFSGARGYTF TGTGCCAGCAGTTTTTCAGGGGCGCGCGGCTACACCTTC
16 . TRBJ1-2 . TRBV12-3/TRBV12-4 CASSPWGPGDNYGYTF TGTGCCAGCAGCCCATGGGGTCCGGGAGACAACTATGGCTACACCTTC
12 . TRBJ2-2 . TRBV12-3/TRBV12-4 CASTAPPGELFF TGTGCCAGCACCGCCCCTCCCGGGGAGCTGTTTTTT
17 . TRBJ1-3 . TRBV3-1 CASSQDPPRGTGNTIYF TGTGCCAGCAGCCAAGACCCCCCCCGGGGAACTGGAAACACCATATATTTT
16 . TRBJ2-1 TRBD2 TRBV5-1 CASSFGFAGGHNEQFF TGCGCCAGCAGCTTCGGTTTTGCGGGGGGGCACAATGAGCAGTTCTTC
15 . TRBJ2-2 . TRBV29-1 CSVVFGDTNTGELFF TGCAGCGTTGTGTTTGGGGACACGAACACCGGGGAGCTGTTTTTT
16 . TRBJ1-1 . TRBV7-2 CASSFPSPRLNTEAFF TGTGCCAGCAGCTTCCCCTCCCCTCGATTGAACACTGAAGCTTTCTTT
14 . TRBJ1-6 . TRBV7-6 CASSLSGPNSPLHF TGTGCCAGCAGCTTGTCAGGTCCGAATTCACCCCTCCACTTT
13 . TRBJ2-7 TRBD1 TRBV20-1 CSDQEQGFSEQYF TGCAGTGACCAGGAACAGGGGTTTAGCGAGCAGTACTTC
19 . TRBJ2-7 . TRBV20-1 CSASEVTARNSLSSYEQYF TGCAGTGCTAGTGAAGTGACAGCCCGGAATAGTCTTAGCTCCTACGAGCAGTACTTC
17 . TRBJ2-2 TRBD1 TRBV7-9 CASSPTGQGKDTGELFF TGTGCCAGCAGTCCTACGGGACAGGGTAAAGACACCGGGGAGCTGTTTTTT
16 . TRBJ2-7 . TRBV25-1 CASSGLGERRGREQYF TGTGCCAGCAGTGGTCTGGGAGAGCGACGGGGGCGCGAGCAGTACTTC
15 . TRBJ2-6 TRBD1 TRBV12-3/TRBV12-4 CASSPDRAGANVLTF TGTGCCAGCAGTCCAGACAGGGCTGGGGCCAACGTCCTGACTTTC
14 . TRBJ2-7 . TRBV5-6 CASSPGYNSYEQYF TGTGCCAGCAGCCCAGGGTACAATTCCTACGAGCAGTACTTC
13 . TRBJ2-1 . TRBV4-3 CASSQDRASKQFF TGCGCCAGCAGCCAAGACCGGGCATCCAAGCAGTTCTTC
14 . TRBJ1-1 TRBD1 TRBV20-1 CSASGNRGLTEAFF TGCAGTGCTAGTGGGAACAGGGGGCTCACTGAAGCTTTCTTT
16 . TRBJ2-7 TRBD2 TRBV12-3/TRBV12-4 CASSSVLAGGPYEQYF TGTGCCAGCAGTTCCGTCCTAGCGGGGGGGCCCTACGAGCAGTACTTC
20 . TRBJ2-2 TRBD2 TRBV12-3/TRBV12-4 CASRSHTRSGGGTNTGELFF TGTGCCAGCAGGTCCCACACCCGAAGCGGGGGGGGCACGAACACCGGGGAGCTGTTTTTT
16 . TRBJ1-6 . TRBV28 CASSLYGWGLDSPLHF TGTGCCAGCAGTCTCTATGGGTGGGGGCTGGATTCACCCCTCCACTTT
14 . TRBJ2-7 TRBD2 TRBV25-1 CASSEAGGAYEQYF TGTGCCAGCAGTGAAGCCGGGGGGGCCTACGAGCAGTACTTC
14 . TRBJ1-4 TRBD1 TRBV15 CATSSGQGSEKLFF TGTGCCACCAGCAGCGGACAGGGAAGTGAAAAACTGTTTTTT
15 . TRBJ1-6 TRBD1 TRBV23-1 CASSQGQGLDSPLHF TGCGCCAGCAGTCAAGGACAGGGCCTGGACTCACCCCTCCACTTT
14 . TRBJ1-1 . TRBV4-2 CASSQGGGLTEAFF TGTGCCAGCAGCCAAGGTGGGGGGCTCACTGAAGCTTTCTTT
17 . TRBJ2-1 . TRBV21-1 CASSKPAGDSDNNEQFF TGTGCCAGCAGCAAACCCGCGGGGGACAGCGACAACAATGAGCAGTTCTTC
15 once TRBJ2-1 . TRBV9 CASSVARGSYNEQFF TGTGCCAGCAGCGTAGCACGGGGTTCCTACAATGAGCAGTTCTTC
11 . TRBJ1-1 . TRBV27 CASSLGTEAFF TGTGCCAGCAGTTTAGGCACTGAAGCTTTCTTT
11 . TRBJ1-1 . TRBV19 CATIMNTEAFF TGTGCCACTATCATGAACACTGAAGCTTTCTTT
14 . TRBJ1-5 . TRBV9 CASSETDSNQPQHF TGTGCCAGCAGCGAAACAGATAGCAATCAGCCCCAGCATTTT
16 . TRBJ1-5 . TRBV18 CASSPGVNIGGQPQHF TGTGCCAGCTCTCCCGGAGTTAATATTGGAGGTCAGCCCCAGCATTTT